This T cell receptor (beta chain) was profiled in a study of blood T cell repertoires in COVID-19. Turning to the study itself: The analysed material was cDNA or gDNA that came from T cells, B-cell-depleted T cells, or PBMCs.

V gave up 5 bases and J gave up 0 bases, with 14 bases separating them. The CDR3 is made up of 16 amino acids. Under the authors' procedure: Reference gene primer amplification yielded estimated nucleated cell counts. Here immunoSEQ multiplex PCR was the method, and the copy in TCRdb shows in-frame clones only, minus some. The DNA was the basis for D and trimming; V, J and clone size are from that table. The data contain 150,000 to 200,000 clones, 80% to 90% of them singletons. This sequence originates from a man aged 18-30 years who had recovered from COVID-19. The chain joins TRBV23-1 to TRBJ2-1; D unclear. TRBV23-1 is an ORF, and what it does is uncertain. Sequenced material: peripheral blood. CDR3 nucleotide sequence: TGCGCCAGCAGTAAACAACTCTGGAGCTCCTACAATGAGCAGTTCTTC. Translated, it gives CASSKQLWSSYNEQFF.